The 4 T cell receptor beta chains given below trace back to one sample, sequenced in a study of blood T cell repertoires in COVID-19. Repertoires were generated with immunoSEQ multiplex PCR, while TCRdb's copy carries only in-frame clones and drops some. Among approximately 300,000 clones listed, 80% to 95% were seen once. The sample consisted of peripheral blood. The origin of the receptors is a woman aged 25 to 39 with COVID-19, enrolled during active disease.

The chain recombines TRBV13 with TRBJ2-1; TRBD2 matches 7 bases. In germline, CDR1 is PRHDT, CDR2 FYEKMQ (reference sequence). Losses at the gene ends were 3 bases for V and 4 bases for J; bases not matched to a gene: 3. The CDR3 spans 14 residues. The CDR3 sequence: CASSFPSGYNEQFF. The CDR3 region has the DNA TGTGCCAGCAGCTTCCCTAGCGGATACAATGAGCAGTTCTTC.

The rearrangement uses TRBV28 and TRBJ1-6; 8 nucleotides align to TRBD1. CDR3 length: 14 residues. J was trimmed by 8 bases and V by 6 bases; bases with no gene match: 6. Germline V lookup: CDR1 MDHEN, CDR2 SYDVKM. The DNA of the CDR3 is TGTGCCAGCAGCCAAGGACAGGGTGATTCACCCCTCCACTTT. Translated: CASSQGQGDSPLHF.

This chain joins TRBV6-5 and TRBJ1-6, with 7 bases aligning to TRBD1. There are 14 residues in the CDR3. CDR1 is MNHEY, CDR2 SVGAGI, per germline. The V and J ends lost 2 bases and 6 bases, in that order; junction bases with no gene match: 1. The CDR3 region is CASSYRDSNSPLHF. CDR3 DNA: TGTGCCAGCAGTTACAGGGACAGTAATTCACCCCTCCACTTT.

The rearrangement joins TRBV19 to TRBJ1-1; 8 bases match TRBD1. CDR3 length equals 13 residues. In germline, CDR1 is LNHDA, CDR2 SQIVND (reference sequence). J lost 3 bases, V lost 5 bases, and 2 bases had no gene match. The CDR3 coding sequence is TGTGCCAGTAGTGACAGGGGATACACTGAAGCTTTCTTT. Protein sequence: CASSDRGYTEAFF.